Each of the 24 T cell receptor beta chains below was sequenced from the same sample in a study of CD8 T cells in ankylosing spondylitis. MiXCR was run by TCRdb on the 5' RACE reads, yielding one entry per CDR3 protein. The profile shows 200,000 or so distinct CDR3 sequences, approximately 13% of them singletons. The sample was blood, either unsorted or a sorted T cell fraction (not recorded which). Receptor source: a female donor with ankylosing spondylitis or in good health (not recorded which).

A few counts support this clonotype. This chain links TRBV12-3 or TRBV12-4 with TRBJ2-5; tentatively, D is TRBD1 or TRBD2 (6 bases each). The CDR3 runs to 15 residues. V lost 4 bases and J lost 1, with 13 bases in between. Here the CDR3 reads CASSSGAGPQETQYF. CDR3 nucleotides: TGTGCCAGCAGTTCGGGGGCGGGACCCCAAGAGACCCAGTACTTC.

The genes are TRBV20-1 and TRBJ1-2; 12 positions agree with TRBD1. Germline CDR1 DFQATT, CDR2 SNEGSKA (reference sequence). This CDR3 has 14 residues. Trimming cost V 4 bases and J 7 bases; bases outside gene matches: 7. For the CDR3, the DNA is TGCAGTGCTAATCTGGGACAGGGGGCCTCTGGCTACACCTTC. Translated: CSANLGQGASGYTF.

This clonotype was counted ten times or more. The chain carries TRBV20-1 and TRBJ2-3; D is unclear. The germline CDR1 and CDR2 sequences are DFQATT and SNEGSKA (reference sequence). The CDR3 runs 17 residues. V gave up 3 bases and J gave up 3 bases, with 22 bases separating them. The CDR3 loop is CSARRLFGDVGTDTQYF. The DNA for the CDR3 is TGCAGTGCTAGGAGGCTTTTTGGGGATGTGGGGACAGATACGCAGTATTTT.

This clonotype was seen many times. V gene TRBV7-3 combines with J gene TRBJ2-1, with TRBD2 identical over 9 bases. J was trimmed by 7 bases and V by 5 bases; bases with no gene match: 9. The CDR3 extends over 15 amino acids. From germline, CDR1 is SGHTA and CDR2 FQGTGA. The CDR3 loop reads CASSPPGLATNEQFF. DNA of the CDR3: TGTGCCAGCAGCCCTCCGGGACTAGCTACGAATGAGCAGTTCTTC.

The rearrangement links TRBV12-3 or TRBV12-4 to TRBJ2-5; TRBD1 matches 7 bases. Trimming took 4 bases from V and 5 from J; bases not matched to a gene: 7. This CDR3 has 14 residues. CDR3 protein: CASSSLTGMETQYF. The CDR3 coding sequence is TGTGCCAGCAGTTCCTTGACAGGGATGGAGACCCAGTACTTC.

This clonotype appeared a few times. This chain links TRBV9 with TRBJ2-2, with D perhaps matching TRBD2 (5 bases). The V gene's germline CDR1 is SGDLS and CDR2 YYNGEE. With 6 bases removed from V and 5 bases from J, the gap between germline ends came to 17 bases. The CDR3 sequence is 15 residues long. CDR3 in DNA: TGTGCCAGCAACCCCTCCGGGGTCGGTACCGGGGAGCTGTTTTTT. Translated: CASNPSGVGTGELFF.

This clonotype came up a few times. This chain joins TRBV15 and TRBJ2-4; TRBD2 might be the D (5 bases). The V end lost 5 bases, the J end lost 3 bases, and 14 bases lay between the germline ends. The CDR3 runs to 15 residues. The germline V gene encodes CDR1 LNHNV and CDR2 YYDKDF (reference sequence). The CDR3 DNA sequence: TGTGCCACCAGCGGACCGGGAAAGGGCAAAAACATTCAGTACTTC. Amino acid sequence: CATSGPGKGKNIQYF.

At least ten counts were recorded for this clonotype. This chain connects TRBV5-1 to TRBJ2-1; 8 bases map to TRBD2. Per germline, CDR1 SGHRS and CDR2 YFSETQ. J gave up 4 bases and V 0 bases, and 3 bases lay outside the gene matches. This CDR3 is 15 amino acids long. The CDR3 region is CASSLALAVYNEQFF. The CDR3 DNA sequence: TGCGCCAGCAGCTTGGCACTAGCGGTTTACAATGAGCAGTTCTTC.

This clonotype occurred a few times. The chain couples TRBV20-1 to TRBJ2-7, with a tentative D call TRBD1 (6 bases). Germline V gene sequence: CDR1 DFQATT, CDR2 SNEGSKA (reference sequence). The ends were cut back, 5 bases at V and 0 bases at J, with 8 bases in the middle. The length of the CDR3 is 12 residues. CDR3 loop: CSAEGVSYEQYF. In DNA, the CDR3 is TGCAGTGCTGAGGGGGTCTCCTACGAGCAGTACTTC.

This CDR3 reads CASSVGTGTNEKLFF. For the CDR3, the DNA is TGTGCCAGCAGCGTAGGGACAGGAACTAATGAAAAACTGTTTTTT. This chain joins TRBV9 and TRBJ1-4; 7 positions match TRBD1. CDR1 is SGDLS and CDR2 is YYNGEE in the germline V gene. With 0 bases clipped from V and 1 base from J, the junction kept 0 bases outside the gene matches. CDR3 length equals 15 residues.

In its sample, this clonotype was seen many times. This chain uses TRBV10-3 with TRBJ1-4, with 7 bases matching TRBD1. The CDR3 consists of 16 residues. After removal of 5 bases from V and 5 bases from J, the junction contained 11 bases not matched to a gene. Per the germline V gene, CDR1 is ENHRY and CDR2 is SYGVKD. CDR3 region: CAISNFRQGPNEKLFF. The DNA of the CDR3 is TGTGCCATCAGTAATTTTCGACAGGGACCGAATGAAAAACTGTTTTTT.

The CDR3 DNA reads TGCAGTGCTACACTACCGGGACCGCACACCGGGGAGCTGTTTTTT. This translates into CSATLPGPHTGELFF. This chain connects TRBV20-1 to TRBJ2-2; D is possibly TRBD1 or TRBD2 (5 bases each). This CDR3 has 15 residues. CDR1 and CDR2 (germline): DFQATT, SNEGSKA (reference sequence). V was shortened by 4 bases and J by 3 bases, with 15 bases between the two germline ends.

The chain joins TRBV11-2 to TRBJ2-6, with D possibly TRBD1 on 5 matching bases. CDR1 is SGHAT and CDR2 is FQNNGV in the germline V gene. CDR3 length equals 18 residues. Between the trimmed V and J ends, which lost 1 base and 4 bases, there was a span of 17 bases. CDR3 bases: TGTGCCAGCAGCTTAGGGGGCAGAGGAAGTACCGGGGCCAACGTCCTGACTTTC. This encodes CASSLGGRGSTGANVLTF.

Many counts were recorded for this clonotype. The chain recombines TRBV7-2 with TRBJ1-1; D may be TRBD1 (6 bases). V lost 5 bases, J lost 3 bases, and 10 bases lay in between. The CDR3 totals 13 residues. Germline CDR1 and CDR2: SGHTA and FQGNSA. As DNA, the CDR3 is TGTGCCAGCAGCCGAGGACAGTACACTGAAGCTTTCTTT. It yields the protein CASSRGQYTEAFF.

This clonotype turned up a few times. This rearrangement joins TRBV7-2 to TRBJ2-7; D is unclear. Germline V lookup: CDR1 SGHTA, CDR2 FQGNSA. This CDR3 contains 14 residues. Deletions cut 0 bases from V and 6 bases from J, with 12 bases between. The CDR3: CASSLAPAAREQYF. CDR3 bases: TGTGCCAGCAGCTTAGCCCCTGCCGCTCGCGAGCAGTACTTC.

The chain links TRBV28 to TRBJ2-7, with 8 bases lining up with TRBD2. This CDR3 contains 15 residues. After removal of 6 bases from V and 4 bases from J, the junction contained 11 bases not matched to a gene. Germline V lookup: CDR1 MDHEN, CDR2 SYDVKM. The CDR3 spells CASSPPGGRTYEQYF. The CDR3 nucleotides read TGTGCCAGCAGCCCTCCCGGCGGGAGGACATACGAGCAGTACTTC.

As for this clonotype: It may be a read error: a sequence one base away is much more abundant. The V call is TRBV5-1, the J call TRBJ1-5; 12 bases fit TRBD1. CDR1 SGHRS and CDR2 YFSETQ come from the germline V gene. This CDR3 spans 15 amino acids. The CDR3 sequence is CASSSGTGGFQPHHF. CDR3 in DNA: TGCGCCAGCAGCAGCGGGACAGGGGGCTTCCAGCCCCACCATTTT.

This clonotype was counted at least ten times. The chain carries TRBV7-2 and TRBJ2-1, with TRBD2 matching 9 bases. Germline V lookup: CDR1 SGHTA, CDR2 FQGNSA. V lost 1 base and J lost 8; bases outside the gene matches: 6. This CDR3 contains 15 residues. The CDR3 DNA reads TGTGCCAGCAGCTTAGGAGGTTCTAGCGGGGATGAGCAGTTCTTC. Translation gives CASSLGGSSGDEQFF.

This clonotype was recorded many times. This sequence joins TRBV20-1 and TRBJ2-3; 7 nucleotides agree with TRBD2. The germline gives CDR1 DFQATT, CDR2 SNEGSKA (reference sequence). The CDR3 totals 16 residues. V lost 0 bases to trimming and J lost 5 bases; unmatched junction nucleotides: 11. CDR3 loop: CSARDLHGRSRDTQYF. In DNA, the CDR3 is TGCAGTGCTAGAGATCTGCACGGGAGGTCTAGAGATACGCAGTATTTT.

A note on this clonotype: This likely stems from a read error, as it lies one base from a far larger clone. The chain joins TRBV5-1 to TRBJ1-1; D not resolved. The CDR3 has 13 amino acids. Germline V gene lookup returns CDR1 SGHRS and CDR2 YFSETQ. The CDR3 is CVSSLAVNTEAFF. Written as DNA, the CDR3 is TGCGTCAGCAGCTTGGCCGTGAACACTGAAGCTTTCTTT. The full variable domain, rest sourced from reference TRBV5-1 and TRBJ1-1, is KAGVTQTPRYLIKTRGQQVTLSCSPISGHRSVSWYQQTPGQGLQFLFEYFSETQRNKGNFPGRFSGRQFSNSRSEMNVSTLELGDSALYLCVSSLAVNTEAFFGQGTRLTVV.

The sample holds many counts of this clonotype. The CDR3 DNA reads TGTGCCACCAGTGACCCGAAAGTGGAGGAAAAACTGTTTTTT. This translates into CATSDPKVEEKLFF. V is TRBV24-1 and J is TRBJ1-4, with D unresolved. The germline V gene has CDR1 KGHDR and CDR2 SFDVKD. The CDR3 contains 14 residues. Trimming cost V 4 bases and J 8 bases, with 13 bases left between them.

This clonotype was detected ten times or more. The chain combines TRBV29-1 with TRBJ2-2; the D gene is possibly TRBD1 (6 bases). Germline CDR1 is SQVTM and CDR2 is ANQGSEA. V was cut by 6 bases and J by 4 bases, with 15 bases left in between. This CDR3 has 14 residues. The CDR3 loop is CSVPTGFGTGELFF. The CDR3, as DNA: TGCAGCGTACCTACAGGGTTCGGCACCGGGGAGCTGTTTTTT.

This clonotype was detected a few times. V usage is TRBV9 and J usage is TRBJ2-7; maybe TRBD2 (6 bases). Germline CDR1 SGDLS, CDR2 YYNGEE. The germline V and J ends were trimmed by 0 bases and 4 bases, with 14 bases remaining between them. This CDR3 region has 15 residues. The CDR3 reads CASSVEGVAGYEQYF. CDR3 nucleotides: TGTGCCAGCAGCGTAGAAGGTGTTGCGGGGTACGAGCAGTACTTC.

The rearrangement joins TRBV20-1 to TRBJ1-1; possible D gene TRBD1, 5 bases. Looked up from germline, CDR1 is DFQATT and CDR2 is SNEGSKA (reference sequence). V was clipped by 0 bases and J by 3 bases, with 14 bases between them. The CDR3 contains 15 residues. The CDR3 nucleotides read TGCAGTGCTAGAGATCGGAGGCAGGGAGACACTGAAGCTTTCTTT. Translation gives CSARDRRQGDTEAFF.